This T cell receptor (beta chain) was identified in a study of glioma-infiltrating T cells after dendritic cell vaccination. About the study: Monocyte-derived dendritic cells, cultured 7 to 8 days with IL-4 and GM-CSF, were pulsed with autologous tumor lysate.

Using immunoSEQ multiplex PCR, the repertoire was profiled, and TCRdb retains in-frame clones only, with some absent. The sample has some 110,000 clones, roughly 89% seen once. Regarding time point: after dendritic cell vaccination, including at tumor progression/relapse. There are 10 residues in the CDR3. Germline V gives CDR1 SGHTA, CDR2 FQGTGA. The ends were cut back, 8 bases at V and 5 bases at J, with 6 bases in the middle. The TCR originated in a human donor with glioblastoma. Sequencing was performed on blood, taken after dendritic cell vaccination. The chain is built from TRBV7-3 and TRBJ2-5; D is unclear. CDR3: CASWPETQYF. Written as DNA, the CDR3 is TGTGCCAGCTGGCCCGAGACCCAGTACTTC.